The source of this T cell receptor beta chain is a study of blood T cell repertoires in COVID-19. Using immunoSEQ multiplex PCR, the repertoire was profiled, and TCRdb retains in-frame clones only, with some absent. The table shows roughly 57,000 clones, with more than 80% occurring only once. Germline V lookup: CDR1 SGHTS, CDR2 YDEGEE. The CDR3 totals 15 residues. V lost 3 bases to trimming and J lost 4 bases; unmatched junction nucleotides: 5. The sample comprised peripheral blood. The clonotype originates from a man older than 75 with acute or convalescent COVID-19. This chain joins TRBV5-8 and TRBJ2-1; 9 bases match TRBD1. Here the CDR3 DNA reads TGTGCCAGCAGCTACCGGGACAGGGCGTACAATGAGCAGTTCTTC. Protein: CASSYRDRAYNEQFF.